The 17 T cell receptor beta chains presented below share a single source sample, sequenced in a study of neurological immune-mediated disorders. TCRdb re-called the 5' RACE reads with MiXCR, one entry per CDR3 protein. This sample has roughly 39,000 distinct CDR3 sequences; roughly 6.9% occur once, and the top ten carry around 6%. The sample was CD4+ T cells from blood. The receptor source for this set is a man in his fifties or sixties in good health.

This clonotype was seen ten or more times. This chain connects TRBV7-2 to TRBJ2-7; D unclear. The CDR3 loop spans 13 amino acids. V lost 2 bases to trimming and J lost 3 bases, with 8 bases between them. The germline V gene has CDR1 SGHTA and CDR2 FQGNSA. The DNA for the CDR3 is TGTGCCAGCAGCTTATCAATTCTCTACGAGCAGTACTTC. It specifies CASSLSILYEQYF.

This clonotype was detected many times. The chain combines TRBV12-3 or TRBV12-4 with TRBJ2-2, with TRBD1 identical over 8 bases. The CDR3 loop spans 16 amino acids. J lost 3 bases, V lost 6 bases, and 9 bases had no gene match. Written as DNA, the CDR3 is TGTGCCAGCAGACCCCGGGACAGGAAATACACCGGGGAGCTGTTTTTT. Protein product: CASRPRDRKYTGELFF.

CDR3 protein: CSVGSRDRGLTVQFF. Here the CDR3 DNA reads TGCAGCGTTGGGTCACGGGACAGGGGTCTCACGGTGCAGTTCTTC. J is TRBJ2-1 and V is TRBV29-1, with 10 positions matching TRBD1. Germline V CDR1 and CDR2: SQVTM, ANQGSEA. CDR3 size: 15 residues. After removal of 4 bases from V and 12 bases from J, the junction contained 15 bases not matched to a gene.

This clonotype was seen ten or more times. The chain has TRBV6-2 or TRBV6-3 and TRBJ2-1, with D uncertain. Per the germline V gene, CDR1 is MNHEY and CDR2 is SVGEGT. This CDR3 contains 16 residues. The germline V and J ends were trimmed by 1 base and 0 bases, with 10 bases remaining between them. The CDR3 DNA reads as TGTGCCAGCAGTTACTTTGGCCTCACCTCCTACAATGAGCAGTTCTTC. Its protein product is CASSYFGLTSYNEQFF.

This clonotype came up many times. The chain has TRBV4-1 and TRBJ1-6; 10 bases map to TRBD1. The CDR3 spans 17 residues. The germline CDR1 and CDR2 sequences are MGHRA and YSYEKL. The V gene end was trimmed by 2 bases and the J gene end by 7 bases; junction bases not matched to a gene: 8. CDR3 protein: CASSQPGTGEMNSPLHF. CDR3 coding DNA: TGCGCCAGCAGCCAACCCGGGACAGGGGAAATGAATTCACCCCTCCACTTT.

This clonotype has at least ten counts. The V call is TRBV18, the J call TRBJ1-1, with a weak D call TRBD1 (6 bases). V was trimmed by 3 bases and J by 0 bases, leaving 20 bases between them. Germline CDR1 KGHSH, CDR2 LQKENI. CDR3 length: 18 amino acids. The CDR3, as DNA: TGTGCCAGCTCACCGCAACGATGGACAGAGTTCATGAACACTGAAGCTTTCTTT. Its translation: CASSPQRWTEFMNTEAFF.

The sample holds many counts of this clonotype. The CDR3 region is CASSLDDQPQHF. CDR3 nucleotide sequence: TGTGCCAGCAGCTTAGATGATCAGCCCCAGCATTTT. The rearrangement links TRBV7-2 to TRBJ1-5; no clear D. V shed 1 base and J shed 5 bases, with 3 bases lying between them. Looked up from germline, CDR1 is SGHTA and CDR2 is FQGNSA. This CDR3 is 12 amino acids long.

This clonotype came up many times. This sequence joins TRBV5-1 and TRBJ2-3; D gene ambiguous. Per the germline V gene, CDR1 is SGHRS and CDR2 is YFSETQ. CDR3 length: 13 residues. V was pared by 0 bases and J by 4 bases, with 6 bases between. The CDR3 region is CASSLGWSDTQYF. The CDR3 DNA sequence: TGCGCCAGCAGCTTGGGCTGGTCAGATACGCAGTATTTT.

The rearrangement links TRBV10-3 to TRBJ2-1; a weak D match, TRBD2 (5 bases). Trimming shortened V by 7 bases and J by 10 bases, and 23 bases separated the two germline ends. CDR3 length: 15 amino acids. Germline V gene lookup returns CDR1 ENHRY and CDR2 SYGVKD. This CDR3 is CAITGGSANTGEQFF. Written as DNA, the CDR3 is TGTGCCATCACAGGCGGGTCCGCGAACACCGGGGAGCAGTTCTTC.

At least ten counts were recorded for this clonotype. The chain has TRBV7-2 and TRBJ2-1; perhaps D is TRBD1 or TRBD2 (5 bases each). Germline V gene data show CDR1 as SGHTA and CDR2 as FQGNSA. V was cut by 2 bases and J by 8 bases, with 19 bases left in between. The length of the CDR3 is 16 residues. Here the CDR3 DNA reads TGTGCCAGCAGCTTATGGGGGAAGAGGGCGCTTTATGAGCAGTTCTTC. It translates to CASSLWGKRALYEQFF.

This clonotype was counted at least ten times. This chain links TRBV7-3 with TRBJ2-2; D not certain. Per the germline V gene, CDR1 is SGHTA and CDR2 is FQGTGA. The CDR3 has 13 residues. V shed 5 bases and J shed 13 bases, with 17 bases lying between them. In DNA form, the CDR3 reads TGTGCCAGCAGCCCCCGCGACACCGATCCGCTGTTTTTT. Amino acids: CASSPRDTDPLFF. Full variable domain (missing parts from reference TRBV7-3 and TRBJ2-2): GAGVSQTPSNKVTEKGKYVELRCDPISGHTALYWYRQSLGQGPEFLIYFQGTGAADDSGLPNDRFFAVRPEGSVSTLKIQRTERGDSAVYLCASSPRDTDPLFFGEGSRLTVL.

This clonotype has ten or more counts. The rearrangement links TRBV6-6 to TRBJ2-3; TRBD2 matches 11 bases. CDR1 and CDR2 from the germline V gene are MNHNY and SVGAGI (reference sequence). V shed 8 bases, J shed 5 bases, and the junction held 6 bases outside the gene matches. The CDR3 extends over 14 amino acids. The CDR3: CASVSGRDGDTQYF. CDR3 nucleotide sequence: TGTGCCAGCGTTAGCGGGAGGGATGGAGATACGCAGTATTTT.

This clonotype came up many times. The chain couples TRBV18 to TRBJ2-3; no firm D call. Germline V gene data show CDR1 as KGHSH and CDR2 as LQKENI. This CDR3 contains 13 residues. The V end was cut by 8 bases, the J end by 2 bases, with 11 bases between. This CDR3 reads CASAVLLTDTQYF. For the CDR3, the DNA is TGTGCCAGCGCGGTACTTCTCACAGATACGCAGTATTTT.

The table lists this clonotype with many counts. The gene calls are TRBV18 and TRBJ2-2; 7 bases align to TRBD2. Germline CDR1 reads KGHSH; CDR2 reads LQKENI. V was pared by 5 bases and J by 1 base, with 7 bases of the junction left unmatched. This CDR3 region has 16 residues. CDR3 nucleotides: TGTGCCAGCTCAGGAGCGGGGCGCAGGAACACCGGGGAGCTGTTTTTT. This translates into CASSGAGRRNTGELFF.

In its sample, this clonotype was seen many times. This chain connects TRBV2 to TRBJ2-1; D remains ambiguous. The V gene lost 0 bases and the J gene lost 2 bases, with 8 bases spanning the gap. Germline CDR1 and CDR2: SNHLY and FYNNEI. There are 15 residues in the CDR3. Written as DNA, the CDR3 is TGTGCCAGCAGTGAAGCGCTTCGAACCTACAATGAGCAGTTCTTC. It translates to CASSEALRTYNEQFF.

This clonotype was recorded many times. The chain couples TRBV27 to TRBJ2-6, with a possible D match to TRBD2 (5 bases). The CDR3 has 15 amino acids. Germline-derived CDR1 and CDR2 are MNHEY and SMNVEV (reference sequence). The V end was cut by 4 bases, the J end by 3 bases, with 10 bases between. Here the CDR3 DNA reads TGTGCCAGCAGTTCCCACCGGGGTGGGGCCAACGTCCTGACTTTC. This translates into CASSSHRGGANVLTF. The full variable domain, with the rest looked up from reference TRBV27 and TRBJ2-6, is EAQVTQNPRYLITVTGKKLTVTCSQNMNHEYMSWYRQDPGLGLRQIYYSMNVEVTDKGDVPEGYKVSRKEKRNFPLILESPSPNQTSLYFCASSSHRGGANVLTFGAGSRLTVL.

The chain uses TRBV5-4 and TRBJ2-3; 8 bases map to TRBD1. Germline loops: CDR1 SGHNT, CDR2 YYREEE (reference sequence). The CDR3 runs 13 residues. V gave up 5 bases and J gave up 5 bases; unmatched junction bases: 4. CDR3 sequence: CASSNTGGDTQYF. DNA for the CDR3: TGTGCCAGCAGTAATACAGGGGGAGATACGCAGTATTTT.